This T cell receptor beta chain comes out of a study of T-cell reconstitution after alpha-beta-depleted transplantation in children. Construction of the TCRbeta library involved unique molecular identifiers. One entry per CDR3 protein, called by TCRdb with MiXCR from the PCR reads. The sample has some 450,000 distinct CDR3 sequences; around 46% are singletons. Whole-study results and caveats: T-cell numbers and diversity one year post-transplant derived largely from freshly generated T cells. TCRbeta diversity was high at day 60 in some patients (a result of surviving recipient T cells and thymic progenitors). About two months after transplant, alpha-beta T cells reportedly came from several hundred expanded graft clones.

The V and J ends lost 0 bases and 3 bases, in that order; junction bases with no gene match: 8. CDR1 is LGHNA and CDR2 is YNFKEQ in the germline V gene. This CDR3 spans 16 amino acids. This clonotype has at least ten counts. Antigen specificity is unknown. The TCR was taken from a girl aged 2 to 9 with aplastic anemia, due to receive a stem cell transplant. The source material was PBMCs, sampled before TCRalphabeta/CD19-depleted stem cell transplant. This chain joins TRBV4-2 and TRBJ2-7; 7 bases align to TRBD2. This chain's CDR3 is CASSQEAGVGYYEQYF. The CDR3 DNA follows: TGTGCCAGCAGCCAAGAGGCGGGAGTAGGTTACTACGAGCAGTACTTC.